This TCR beta chain was profiled in a study of T cell repertoires in cytomegalovirus infection. For the study at large: The public TCR beta signatures pointed to both CMV infection and matching HLA type.

TCRdb called the reads again in MiXCR, with one record for every CDR3 protein. This sample has some 440,000 distinct CDR3 sequences, with 25% to 40% found just once. With 5 bases removed from V and 2 bases from J, the gap between germline ends came to 10 bases. In germline, CDR1 is SGHRS, CDR2 YFSETQ. The CDR3 consists of 14 residues. Findings and caveats of the study: Accumulated public TCR beta family frequency recognized individuals carrying CMV together with the relevant HLA. The ex vivo response was dominated by HLA-C-restricted CMV-specific TCR beta clonotypes.

Comments on this clonotype: What it binds is unknown.

The material sequenced was PBMCs. The TCR sequence derives from a human donor in good health (CMV status not recorded). Some clones in this sample may be carry-over from other donors' samples. The gene calls are TRBV5-1 and TRBJ2-2; D uncertain. The CDR3 spells CASRTEKNTGELFF. For the CDR3, the DNA is TGCGCCAGCAGGACGGAAAAAAACACCGGGGAGCTGTTTTTT.